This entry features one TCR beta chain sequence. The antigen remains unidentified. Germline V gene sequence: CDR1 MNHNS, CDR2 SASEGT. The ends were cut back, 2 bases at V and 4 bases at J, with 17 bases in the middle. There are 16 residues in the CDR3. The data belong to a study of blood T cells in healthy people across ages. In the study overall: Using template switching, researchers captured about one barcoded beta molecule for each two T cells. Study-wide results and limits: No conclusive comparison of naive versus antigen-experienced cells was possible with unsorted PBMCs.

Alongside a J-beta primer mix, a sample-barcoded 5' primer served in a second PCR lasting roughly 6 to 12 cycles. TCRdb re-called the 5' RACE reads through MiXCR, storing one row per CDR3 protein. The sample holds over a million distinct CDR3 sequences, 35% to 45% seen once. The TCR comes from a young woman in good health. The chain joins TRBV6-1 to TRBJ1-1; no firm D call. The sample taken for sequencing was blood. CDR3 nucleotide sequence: TGTGCCAGCAGTGAACAACCCCAGAGCGGTGGCACTGAAGCTTTCTTT. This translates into CASSEQPQSGGTEAFF.